One sample yielded the 14 T cell receptor beta chains listed below, sequenced in a study of PD-L1 blockade in urothelial cancer. Here immunoSEQ multiplex PCR was the method, and the copy in TCRdb shows in-frame clones only, minus some. This sample carries under 70,000 clones, roughly 90% of them seen once, and the ten largest clones take 11%. Time point specified: peripheral blood 6 weeks after treatment start. Source: PBMCs, taken around atezolizumab (anti-PD-L1) treatment. The receptors derive from a man between 60 and 75 years old with urothelial cancer.

The V call is TRBV6-5, the J call TRBJ2-2; weak D call: TRBD1 (6 bases). V lost 4 bases to trimming and J lost 8 bases, with 20 bases between them. Germline CDR1 and CDR2: MNHEY and SVGAGI. The CDR3 runs to 16 residues. The CDR3 loop is CASSSGHVLKGGELFF. In DNA form, the CDR3 reads TGTGCCAGCAGTTCGGGACACGTGTTGAAGGGGGGGGAGCTGTTTTTT.

The V call is TRBV11-1, the J call TRBJ2-7; 8 bases align to TRBD2. The CDR3 is made up of 15 amino acids. The germline CDR1 and CDR2 sequences are SGHAT and FQDESV (reference sequence). V trimming: 1 base; J trimming: 2 bases; junction bases outside the gene matches: 4. The CDR3 sequence is CASSLGTSFPYEQYF. In nucleotides, the CDR3 is TGTGCCAGCAGCTTAGGGACTAGCTTTCCCTACGAGCAGTACTTC.

The chain has TRBV29-1 and TRBJ2-3; the match to TRBD2 covers 9 bases. The junction had 7 bases not matched to a gene; V was cut back by 4 bases and J by 5 bases. CDR1 and CDR2 (germline): SQVTM, ANQGSEA. This CDR3 spans 14 amino acids. The CDR3 loop reads CSVVVAGVGDTQYF. Here the CDR3 DNA reads TGCAGCGTTGTGGTAGCGGGAGTAGGAGATACGCAGTATTTT.

The chain combines TRBV11-2 with TRBJ1-1; D is perhaps TRBD1 (5 bases). The length of the CDR3 is 12 residues. The V gene lost 3 bases and the J gene lost 11 bases, with 13 bases spanning the gap. Germline V gene lookup returns CDR1 SGHAT and CDR2 FQNNGV. CDR3 protein: CASSFPRGVAFF. Written as DNA, the CDR3 is TGTGCCAGCAGCTTCCCTCGGGGGGTGGCTTTCTTT.

The chain carries TRBV9 and TRBJ1-1; possible D gene TRBD1, 5 bases. The CDR3 is made up of 15 amino acids. Germline V gene data show CDR1 as SGDLS and CDR2 as YYNGEE. With 1 base removed from V and 6 bases from J, the gap between germline ends came to 16 bases. CDR3 residues: CASSVLAGGLPEAFF. CDR3 nucleotides: TGTGCCAGCAGCGTATTAGCCGGGGGTTTACCTGAAGCTTTCTTT.

The chain couples TRBV28 to TRBJ2-5; D may be TRBD1 (5 bases). Trimming removed 8 bases from V and 2 bases from J, with 15 bases in between. The CDR3 extends over 14 amino acids. CDR1 MDHEN and CDR2 SYDVKM come from the germline V gene. CDR3 coding DNA: TGTGCCAGCCTACTCCAGGGTCGGCAAGAGACCCAGTACTTC. This translates into CASLLQGRQETQYF. The full variable domain, completed using reference TRBV28 and TRBJ2-5, is DVKVTQSSRYLVKRTGEKVFLECVQDMDHENMFWYRQDPGLGLRLIYFSYDVKMKEKGDIPEGYSVSREKKERFSLILESASTNQTSMYLCASLLQGRQETQYFGPGTRLLVL.

The chain uses TRBV27 and TRBJ1-1; D is uncertain. Trimming shortened V by 5 bases and J by 0 bases, and 10 bases separated the two germline ends. CDR3 size: 14 residues. Per germline, CDR1 MNHEY and CDR2 SMNVEV (reference sequence). CDR3 nucleotides: TGTGCCAGCAGTAAGACACACGTGAACACTGAAGCTTTCTTT. The encoded protein is CASSKTHVNTEAFF.

The rearrangement uses TRBV2 and TRBJ2-1, with a weak D call TRBD2 (5 bases). Per the germline V gene, CDR1 is SNHLY and CDR2 is FYNNEI. The CDR3 totals 13 residues. Trimming stripped 6 bases from V and 4 bases from J, with 10 bases between. The CDR3 DNA is TGTGCCAGCAGACCAGGACTTTACAATGAGCAGTTCTTC. It codes for CASRPGLYNEQFF.

This clone has a handful of counts. The gene calls are TRBV18 and TRBJ1-5; TRBD1 aligns across 9 bases. Germline values: CDR1 KGHSH, CDR2 LQKENI. The CDR3 sequence is 14 residues long. Trimming removed 2 bases from V and 11 bases from J; junction bases left unmatched: 7. As DNA, the CDR3 is TGTGCCAGCTCACCAGAGGGACAGGGAGTGGCCCAGCATTTT. Protein product: CASSPEGQGVAQHF.

V gene TRBV13 combines with J gene TRBJ2-1, with TRBD2 matching over 8 bases. Germline CDR1 reads PRHDT; CDR2 reads FYEKMQ (reference sequence). V lost 5 bases, J lost 2 bases, and 8 bases stayed unmatched. This CDR3 has 16 amino acids. In nucleotides, the CDR3 is TGTGCCAGCAGCCCCCGACTAGCGACTACCTACAATGAGCAGTTCTTC. Translation gives CASSPRLATTYNEQFF.

The rearrangement links TRBV6-6 to TRBJ2-1; the D gene is possibly TRBD2 (6 bases). Germline CDR1 is MNHNY and CDR2 is SVGAGI (reference sequence). The CDR3 is made up of 14 amino acids. Between the trimmed V and J ends, which lost 2 bases and 8 bases, there was a span of 13 bases. Here the CDR3 reads CASSYLTSLHEQFF. The CDR3, as DNA: TGTGCCAGCAGTTACCTAACTAGCTTGCATGAGCAGTTCTTC.

This clone was seen only once. CDR3 amino acids: CATSRDLGTAYGYTF. The CDR3 DNA follows: TGTGCCACCAGCAGAGATTTGGGTACAGCCTATGGCTACACCTTC. The rearrangement joins TRBV15 to TRBJ1-2; D not certain. Germline CDR1 and CDR2: LNHNV and YYDKDF (reference sequence). V lost 0 bases and J 4 bases, leaving 12 bases between the germline ends. There are 15 residues in the CDR3.

The CDR3 loop is CASRTDSEHEKLFF. In nucleotides, the CDR3 is TGTGCCAGCAGGACGGACAGCGAACATGAAAAACTGTTTTTT. The chain employs TRBV28 and TRBJ1-4, with TRBD1 as a possible D gene (6 bases). V was shortened by 6 bases and J by 6 bases, with 14 bases between the two germline ends. This CDR3 is 14 amino acids long. Germline CDR1 reads MDHEN; CDR2 reads SYDVKM.

The chain couples TRBV30 to TRBJ1-1; 9 bases align to TRBD1. The V segment lost 5 bases and the J segment 0 bases; nucleotides outside the gene matches: 1. The CDR3 covers 13 residues. CDR1 and CDR2 from the germline V gene are GTSNPN and SVGIG (reference sequence). DNA for the CDR3: TGTGCCTGGGGGACAGGGCTGAACACTGAAGCTTTCTTT. Translated: CAWGTGLNTEAFF. The complete variable domain, with remaining parts taken from reference TRBV30 and TRBJ1-1, reads SQTIHQWPATLVQPVGSPLSLECTVEGTSNPNLYWYRQAAGRGLQLLFYSVGIGQISSEVPQNLSASRPQDRQFILSSKKLLLSDSGFYLCAWGTGLNTEAFFGQGTRLTVV.